This T cell receptor beta chain appears in the sequencing data of a study of T cells in localized non-small cell lung cancer. Study-wide findings and caveats: Adjacent uninvolved lung had the highest clonality, suggesting focused antigen responses. Higher blood T cell density went with longer overall survival. Of the top 100 tumor clones, median roughly 60 were in adjacent lung, about 30 among its top 100.

This clone has just a few counts. What it recognizes is unknown. Data came from immunoSEQ multiplex PCR; TCRdb stores just in-frame clones and leaves some out. Of roughly 24,000 clones in the sample, approximately 81% were seen once. Germline V gene data show CDR1 as MNHEY and CDR2 as SMNVEV (reference sequence). V lost 6 bases to trimming and J lost 2 bases, with 10 bases between them. The CDR3 covers 14 residues. The clonotype originates from a man aged 40 to 75 with stage III squamous cell lung carcinoma. The material sequenced was peripheral blood, taken before any cancer treatment. The chain carries TRBV27 and TRBJ2-2; no firm D call. This chain's CDR3 is CASRPTTNTGELFF. In DNA form, the CDR3 reads TGTGCCAGCAGACCTACCACAAACACCGGGGAGCTGTTTTTT.